This T cell receptor beta chain stems from a study of blood T cell repertoires in COVID-19. The CDR3 runs to 14 residues. V dropped 8 bases and J dropped 7 bases, with 18 bases sitting between them. Looked up from germline, CDR1 is MNHNY and CDR2 is SVGAGI (reference sequence). Per the authors' pipeline: For nucleated cells, counts were estimated from reference gene primer amplification. Sequenced by immunoSEQ multiplex PCR; TCRdb stores in-frame clones only, minus some. That table is the source of V, J and clone size, and D and trimming were worked out from the DNA. The table shows around 130,000 clones, with 84% occurring only once.

The specimen sequenced was peripheral blood. This TCR was recovered from a man aged 25-45 years with COVID-19, enrolled during active disease. The chain links TRBV6-6 to TRBJ2-1; tentative D call: TRBD2 (6 bases). This CDR3 reads CASSPGDFRNEQFF. The DNA of the CDR3 is TGTGCCAGCTCCCCGGGAGATTTCAGAAATGAGCAGTTCTTC.